This entry concerns a single T cell receptor (beta chain). This sample is part of a study of technical replicates of blood from a handful of donors. V trimming: 0 bases; J trimming: 8 bases; junction bases outside the gene matches: 9. The CDR3 runs to 16 residues. Germline-derived CDR1 and CDR2 are SGHTA and FQGNSA. The data were produced by immunoSEQ multiplex PCR, yet TCRdb's version contains in-frame clones alone and is incomplete. This table has roughly 64,000 clones, 75% to 90% appearing once. The V call is TRBV7-2, the J call TRBJ2-3; TRBD2 agrees at 9 bases. The sample taken for sequencing was PBMCs. The receptor was isolated from a human donor in good health. Some clones in this sample may be carry-over from other donors' samples. CDR3 loop: CASSLARGGPQGTQYF. The DNA of the CDR3 is TGTGCCAGCAGCTTAGCGCGGGGGGGTCCCCAGGGTACGCAGTATTTT.